The clone carrying this T cell receptor beta chain was found once. The sample is drawn from a study of blood T cell repertoires in COVID-19. Study as a whole: The United States, Italy and Spain were the sources of the acute and convalescent COVID-19 samples. T cells, B-cell-depleted T cells, or PBMCs provided the cDNA or gDNA that served as material.

Original handling: Estimates of nucleated cell counts were drawn from the amplification of reference gene primers. TCRdb keeps only in-frame clones here, not all; method: immunoSEQ multiplex PCR. For V, J and clone size, that table is used; D and trimming come from the DNA. This sample carries some 400,000 clones, roughly 86% of them seen once, and the ten largest clones take 3%. This TCR derives from a human donor in a cohort sampled during active COVID-19. The sample consisted of peripheral blood.

Here the CDR3 DNA reads TGTGCCAGCAGCTCCGGGACTAACCAAGTAGAGACCCAGTACTTC. Its translation: CASSSGTNQVETQYF. The J gene is TRBJ2-5, the V gene TRBV3-1 (or the pseudogene TRBV3-2); TRBD2 agrees at 7 bases. The CDR3 extends over 15 amino acids. V was pared by 5 bases and J by 4 bases, with 10 bases of the junction left unmatched. CDR1 LGHDT and CDR2 YNNKEL come from the germline V gene (reference sequence).